One TCR beta chain is described in this entry. This CDR3 is 15 amino acids long. Trimming took off 3 bases at V and 0 bases at J, with 12 bases between the two ends. The germline gives CDR1 DFQATT, CDR2 SNEGSKA (reference sequence). This sample is part of a study of blood T cell repertoires in COVID-19. In Seattle, patients joined the study during active infection and were tracked longitudinally. Sequencing used immunoSEQ multiplex PCR; TCRdb keeps in-frame clones, though not all of them. The repertoire consists of about 120,000 clones, with nearly 90% occurring once and the leading ten covering 3.5% to 4%.

Sequenced input: peripheral blood. The V gene is TRBV20-1, the J gene TRBJ1-3, with D hard to call. The sequence was obtained from a woman aged 60-75 years with COVID-19, enrolled during active disease. The CDR3 DNA reads as TGCAGTGCTAGTAAGGAGGGCACCTCTGGAAACACCATATATTTT. It yields the protein CSASKEGTSGNTIYF.